These T cell receptor beta chains were read from a single sample in a study of blood T cell repertoires in COVID-19. Profiled with immunoSEQ multiplex PCR; TCRdb holds only in-frame clones, not every one. The sample contains fewer than 110,000 clones, 80% to 95% of which appear only once. Source material: peripheral blood. These receptors were collected from a woman in her 30s with acute or convalescent COVID-19. CDR3s include the opening cysteine and the closing phenylalanine or tryptophan. The order of the fields is V gene, clone size, J gene, D gene, CDR3 DNA, CDR3 protein. D genes are given only for firm matches. Not all rows give a size; the values are once, few, many and, for expanded clones, a class.

TRBV13,.,TRBJ1-5,.,TGTGCCAGCAGCTTAGGGAGAGGGGGAAATCAGCCCCAGCATTTT,CASSLGRGGNQPQHF
TRBV28,.,TRBJ1-6,.,TGTGCCAGCAGTTTTAACAGGATTAATTCACCCCTCCACTTT,CASSFNRINSPLHF
TRBV19,.,TRBJ1-4,.,TGTGCCAGTAGTATGTGGCAATCAACTAATGAAAAACTGTTTTTT,CASSMWQSTNEKLFF
TRBV5-1,.,TRBJ1-6,.,TGCGCCAGCAGCCCGCAGGATGATTCACCCCTCCACTTT,CASSPQDDSPLHF
TRBV4-2,.,TRBJ2-5,.,TGTGCCAGCAGCCTCGACAGGTACGGCGAGACCCAGTACTTC,CASSLDRYGETQYF
TRBV4-1,.,TRBJ2-2,.,TGCGCCAGCAGCCAAGTGATTAGTAGCGGGGAGCTGTTTTTT,CASSQVISSGELFF
TRBV5-1,.,TRBJ2-1,TRBD2,TGCGCCAGCAGGGGGCTAGCGGGAGGGCCCGATGAGCAGTTCTTC,CASRGLAGGPDEQFF
TRBV4-1,.,TRBJ2-5,TRBD2,TGCGCCAGCAGCCGTGGGACTAGCGGCAACCAAGAGACCCAGTACTTC,CASSRGTSGNQETQYF
TRBV27,.,TRBJ2-6,.,TGTGCCAGCAGTTTCCAGGGCCCAAGCTCTGGGGCCAACGTCCTGACTTTC,CASSFQGPSSGANVLTF
TRBV25-1,.,TRBJ2-1,TRBD2,TGTGCCAGCAGTGAAAGGAGGGAGGGCAATGAGCAGTTCTTC,CASSERREGNEQFF
TRBV6-1,.,TRBJ1-2,.,TGTGCCAGCAGTGAAAGCCTCGGCGGGGCGAGATTC,CASSESLGGARF
TRBV7-2,.,TRBJ2-3,TRBD2,TGTGCCAGCAGCTTAGTATCCCTAGCGGGGACTAGCACAGATACGCAGTATTTT,CASSLVSLAGTSTDTQYF
TRBV14,.,TRBJ1-2,.,TGTGCCAGCAGCCAATTTGGGGGGGCACAAGGCTACACCTTC,CASSQFGGAQGYTF
TRBV7-3,.,TRBJ2-3,TRBD1,TGTGCCAGCAGCTTGATCCAGGGGGCCGATACGCAGTATTTT,CASSLIQGADTQYF
TRBV4-2,.,TRBJ1-6,.,TGTGCCAGCAGCCAAGAGAAGGGGCGTAACTCACCCCTCCACTTT,CASSQEKGRNSPLHF
TRBV5-1,.,TRBJ1-1,TRBD1,TGCGCCAGCAGCTTTTCCAGGGGGCTCAGCACTGAAGCTTTCTTT,CASSFSRGLSTEAFF
TRBV28,.,TRBJ2-1,.,TGTGCCAGCAGGACACAGGGTAGGTACAATGAGCAGTTCTTC,CASRTQGRYNEQFF
TRBV4-3,.,TRBJ2-7,.,TGCGCCAGCAGCCAAGTGCAGGGGTACGAGCAGTACTTC,CASSQVQGYEQYF
TRBV28,.,TRBJ1-1,.,TGTGCCACCACGGGAGGGTGGGGGACTTTCTTT,CATTGGWGTFF
TRBV27,.,TRBJ2-1,TRBD2,TGTGCCAGCGCCACCCTAGCGGGACGGAATGAGCAGTTCTTC,CASATLAGRNEQFF
TRBV27,once,TRBJ2-2,TRBD2,TGTGCCAGCTCCCTAGTGGGGGGGAGGGCCGCCTCGGGGGAGCTGTTTTTT,CASSLVGGRAASGELFF
TRBV4-3,.,TRBJ2-5,TRBD1,TGCGCCAGCAGCCAGGTGGACAGGGGGTCAGGGGAGACCCAGTACTTC,CASSQVDRGSGETQYF
TRBV30,once,TRBJ1-3,.,TGTGCCTGGTCCAAAGGGGGCTCTGGAAACACCATATATTTT,CAWSKGGSGNTIYF
TRBV28,.,TRBJ1-2,.,TGTGCCAGCAGTTTCGAGGGTCGGGGCTACACCTTC,CASSFEGRGYTF
TRBV5-8,.,TRBJ1-2,TRBD1,TGTGCCAGCAGCTTGGACAGGGGGGACGGCTACACCTTC,CASSLDRGDGYTF
TRBV11-3,.,TRBJ2-1,.,TGTGCCAGCAGTATAAACAATGAGCAGTTCTTC,CASSINNEQFF
TRBV28,.,TRBJ1-3,.,TGTGCCAGCAGTTTAAGGCAGGGGCACCTATATTTT,CASSLRQGHLYF
TRBV5-5,.,TRBJ1-1,.,TGTGCCAGCAGCTCTCACGGGGGAGGAACTGAAGCTTTCTTT,CASSSHGGGTEAFF
TRBV2,.,TRBJ1-6,TRBD1,TGTGCCAGCAGTCCCCGGACAGGGTTATACAATTCACCCCTCCACTTT,CASSPRTGLYNSPLHF
TRBV2,.,TRBJ2-7,.,TGTGCCAGCAGTGAAGGTTTTAGTTACTACGAGCAGTACTTC,CASSEGFSYYEQYF
TRBV6-5,.,TRBJ1-4,.,TGTGCCAGCAGTTACGGACTAACTGTTAATGAAAAACTGTTTTTT,CASSYGLTVNEKLFF
TRBV7-3,.,TRBJ2-3,TRBD2,TGTGCCAGCAGCCCGGGACTAGTCCGACTTCACACAGATACGCAGTATTTT,CASSPGLVRLHTDTQYF
TRBV11-3,.,TRBJ2-1,TRBD2,TGTGCCAGCAGCTCGACACGGGGGGTTGCTGAGCAGTTCTTC,CASSSTRGVAEQFF
TRBV28,.,TRBJ2-1,.,TGTGCCACCGAGGGCGCCTACAATGAGCAGTTCTTC,CATEGAYNEQFF
TRBV15,once,TRBJ2-3,TRBD2,TGTGCCACCAGCAGAGAGGCGGGAGGACTTGGTACGCAGTATTTT,CATSREAGGLGTQYF
TRBV27,.,TRBJ1-6,.,TGTGCCAGCAGAGCAGACGAGGTGGATAATTCACCCCTCCACTTT,CASRADEVDNSPLHF
TRBV9,.,TRBJ2-6,.,TGTGCCAGCAGCCCCCGGGGAGACTCTGGGGCCAACGTCCTGACTTTC,CASSPRGDSGANVLTF
TRBV11-3,once,TRBJ1-3,.,TGTGCCAGCAGCTTAGTTCGGTCAACGGGGGACTCTGGAAACACCATATATTTT,CASSLVRSTGDSGNTIYF
TRBV11-3,.,TRBJ2-5,.,TGTGCCAGCGCGGTCAGGGATTTTTTGGAGACCCAGTACTTC,CASAVRDFLETQYF
TRBV28,.,TRBJ1-5,TRBD1,TGTGCCAGCAGTGAGGACAGGGGGCTCAATCAGCCCCAGCATTTT,CASSEDRGLNQPQHF
TRBV20-1,.,TRBJ2-7,TRBD2,TGCAGTGCTAGTTCCGGGACTAGGAGGTACGAGCAGTACTTC,CSASSGTRRYEQYF
TRBV10-3,.,TRBJ1-1,.,TGTGCCATCAGTGGATCGGGGAACACTGAAGCTTTCTTT,CAISGSGNTEAFF
TRBV3-1/TRBV3-2,.,TRBJ2-1,TRBD2,TGTGCCAGCAGCCTATGGACAGCTAGCGGGGGAAGCAATCTCTATGAGCAGTTCTTC,CASSLWTASGGSNLYEQFF
TRBV24-1,.,TRBJ2-1,TRBD1,TGTGCCACCAGTGACCCCGGGACAGGGGTTCAAAATGAGCAGTTCTTC,CATSDPGTGVQNEQFF
TRBV5-1,.,TRBJ1-3,.,TGCGCCAGCAGCGATACCAGTAACTCTGGAAACACCATATATTTT,CASSDTSNSGNTIYF